The next 7 T cell receptor beta chains were all read from a single sample in a study of T cell responses to AZD1222 COVID-19 vaccine. Assay used: immunoSEQ multiplex PCR; TCRdb lists only in-frame clones, some missing. This sample yields roughly 150,000 clones, of which around 93% are seen a single time; about 2.3% belongs to the top ten. The input for sequencing was peripheral blood, taken on day 0 of AZD1222 vaccination. The receptors originated from an adult in good health.

The rearrangement links TRBV4-3 to TRBJ2-5, with D possibly being TRBD2 (6 bases). Germline values: CDR1 LGHNA, CDR2 YSLEER. The CDR3 covers 21 residues. Trimming took 0 bases from V and 4 from J, leaving 30 bases between them. The CDR3 sequence: CASSQDLPGGMSLRTPETQYF. The CDR3 DNA follows: TGCGCCAGCAGCCAAGATCTGCCCGGCGGGATGAGTTTGAGGACCCCAGAGACCCAGTACTTC.

The chain links TRBV2 to TRBJ1-2; a weak D match, TRBD1 (6 bases). Trimming left V 6 bases short and J 2 bases short, with 13 bases between. The CDR3 length is 14 residues. CDR1 and CDR2 (germline): SNHLY, FYNNEI. CDR3 protein: CASSPGTRNYGYTF. CDR3 sequence (DNA): TGTGCCAGCAGCCCCGGGACAAGAAACTATGGCTACACCTTC.

The genes are TRBV5-6 and TRBJ1-4; D gene ambiguous. The CDR3 sequence is 14 residues long. V was shortened by 4 bases and J by 7 bases, with 14 bases between the two germline ends. Germline CDR1 and CDR2: SGHDT and YYEEEE. CDR3 bases: TGTGCCAGCAGCCAGACGGGTCCGGTTGAAAAACTGTTTTTT. Translating it yields CASSQTGPVEKLFF.

The genes are TRBV6-5 and TRBJ1-2, with 7 bases fitting TRBD1. Trimming cost V 9 bases and J 8 bases; bases outside gene matches: 12. From germline, CDR1 is MNHEY and CDR2 SVGAGI. The CDR3 totals 13 residues. CDR3 nucleotides: TGTGCCAGTACCGAGACAGGGAAGGCGGGCTACACCTTC. Protein: CASTETGKAGYTF.

The rearrangement links TRBV7-2 to TRBJ2-1, with 13 nucleotides matching TRBD2. Germline V gene data show CDR1 as SGHTA and CDR2 as FQGNSA. Losses at the gene ends were 4 bases for V and 12 bases for J; bases not matched to a gene: 9. The CDR3 is 15 amino acids. The CDR3 DNA is TGTGCCAGCAGCTCCGGACTAGCGGGAGTATCTTCGCAGTTCTTC. Its protein product is CASSSGLAGVSSQFF.

The chain uses TRBV11-2 and TRBJ2-1; no firm D call. The CDR3 consists of 14 residues. Trimming pared 2 bases from V and 15 bases from J, leaving 20 bases between. Germline V gene lookup returns CDR1 SGHAT and CDR2 FQNNGV. The CDR3 nucleotides are TGTGCCAGCAGCTTAATGGACCAACAACAGCCTGGGTTCTTC. Translated: CASSLMDQQQPGFF.

The J gene is TRBJ2-1, the V gene TRBV4-3; TRBD2 matches 11 bases. J lost 10 bases, V lost 1 base, and 0 bases had no gene match. There are 13 residues in the CDR3. Germline loops: CDR1 LGHNA, CDR2 YSLEER. The chain's CDR3 is CASSQGLAGEQFF. CDR3 DNA: TGCGCCAGCAGCCAAGGACTAGCGGGGGAGCAGTTCTTC.